These T cell receptor beta chains were read from a single sample in a study of shared clonotypes between healthy human individuals. Sequenced by immunoSEQ multiplex PCR; TCRdb stores in-frame clones only, minus some. The sample gives about 1,500,000 clones, about 96% of which show up once; roughly 1.2% is in the top ten. Input material: naive CD4+ T cells sorted from blood. Receptors originate from a man under 40 in good health. CDR3s include the opening cysteine and the closing phenylalanine or tryptophan. A D gene is named only where the DNA matches it firmly. The size field is filled for only some rows; it gives once, few, many or a size class.

V	D	J	size	length	CDR3	DNA
TRBV5-1	TRBD1	TRBJ2-7	-	19	CASSLWTSTGTGYSYEQYF	TGCGCCAGCAGCTTGTGGACTTCGACCGGGACAGGGTACTCCTACGAGCAGTACTTC
TRBV28	-	TRBJ1-2	-	13	CASSAGANYGYTF	TGTGCCAGCAGCGCGGGAGCTAACTATGGCTACACCTTC
TRBV18	TRBD1	TRBJ2-2	-	15	CASSFGQGVTGELFF	TGTGCCAGCTCATTTGGACAGGGGGTCACCGGGGAGCTGTTTTTT
TRBV19	-	TRBJ1-2	-	15	CASSIGQGTNYGYTF	TGTGCCAGTAGTATAGGCCAAGGCACTAACTATGGCTACACCTTC
TRBV29-1	TRBD1	TRBJ2-4	-	16	CSVQGAKGEDKNIQYF	TGCAGCGTCCAGGGGGCGAAAGGGGAAGACAAAAACATTCAGTACTTC
TRBV27	TRBD1	TRBJ1-5	-	16	CASSSQGTDSNQPQHF	TGTGCCAGCAGTTCACAGGGGACCGATAGCAATCAGCCCCAGCATTTT
TRBV28	-	TRBJ2-2	-	15	CASSFKLANTGELFF	TGTGCCAGCAGTTTCAAGCTAGCGAACACCGGGGAGCTGTTTTTT
TRBV7-2	TRBD2	TRBJ2-1	-	13	CASSRLAGDEQFF	TGTGCCAGCAGCCGACTAGCGGGAGATGAGCAGTTCTTC
TRBV7-6	-	TRBJ2-2	-	15	CASSLGLEVTGELFF	TGTGCCAGCAGCTTAGGGTTGGAGGTAACCGGGGAGCTGTTTTTT
TRBV27	-	TRBJ1-1	-	18	CASSLFGSSWTVNTEAFF	TGTGCCAGCAGTTTATTTGGAAGTAGTTGGACAGTGAACACTGAAGCTTTCTTT
TRBV28	-	TRBJ1-1	-	13	CASTGQLGAEAFF	TGTGCCAGCACAGGCCAGTTGGGGGCTGAAGCTTTCTTT
TRBV5-1	-	TRBJ1-1	-	14	CASSPMVANRAAFF	TGCGCCAGCAGCCCGATGGTCGCGAACAGGGCTGCTTTCTTT
TRBV7-8	TRBD2	TRBJ2-5	-	15	CASSFLAGGGETQYF	TGTGCCAGCAGCTTCCTAGCGGGAGGGGGGGAGACCCAGTACTTC
TRBV29-1	-	TRBJ1-3	-	12	CSGAGSGNTIYF	TGCAGCGGAGCGGGCTCTGGAAACACCATATATTTT
TRBV6-1	-	TRBJ2-5	-	15	CASSVVTGSQETQYF	TGTGCCAGCAGTGTAGTTACGGGCAGTCAAGAGACCCAGTACTTC
TRBV30	-	TRBJ1-2	-	13	CAWSVKGNYGYTF	TGTGCCTGGAGTGTTAAGGGAAACTATGGCTACACCTTC
TRBV10-3	-	TRBJ2-1	-	14	CAISETGILNEQFF	TGTGCCATCAGTGAGACAGGGATCCTAAATGAGCAGTTCTTC
TRBV27	TRBD1	TRBJ2-5	-	15	CASSSWTGAKETQYF	TGTGCCAGCAGTTCATGGACAGGGGCAAAAGAGACCCAGTACTTC
TRBV10-3	-	TRBJ2-1	-	15	CAISSGPEGVNEQFF	TGTGCCATCAGTTCCGGCCCCGAGGGGGTCAATGAGCAGTTCTTC
TRBV7-2	-	TRBJ2-7	-	13	CASSETGFYEQYF	TGTGCCAGCAGCGAAACAGGTTTCTACGAGCAGTACTTC
TRBV18	TRBD1	TRBJ2-7	-	14	CASSPGTGVHEQYF	TGTGCCAGCTCACCAGGGACAGGGGTCCACGAGCAGTACTTC
TRBV9	-	TRBJ2-7	-	13	CASSVGTAGEQYF	TGTGCCAGCAGCGTAGGGACAGCGGGGGAGCAGTACTTC
TRBV10-3	-	TRBJ2-7	-	13	CAISDFNGGEQYF	TGTGCCATCAGTGACTTCAACGGTGGGGAGCAGTACTTC
TRBV30	-	TRBJ1-5	-	14	CAWSVHADLQPQHF	TGTGCCTGGAGTGTACACGCTGACCTCCAGCCCCAGCATTTT
TRBV2	TRBD1	TRBJ2-7	-	14	CASSGGQGANEQYF	TGTGCCAGCAGTGGAGGACAGGGGGCCAACGAGCAGTACTTC
TRBV6-1	-	TRBJ1-3	-	12	CASSESRSTIYF	TGTGCCAGCAGTGAATCGCGGAGCACCATATATTTT
TRBV9	-	TRBJ2-3	-	15	CASSVDQIITDTQYF	TGTGCCAGCAGCGTAGATCAGATTATAACAGATACGCAGTATTTT
TRBV10-1	-	TRBJ2-2	-	14	CASSLTTNTGELFF	TGCGCCAGCAGCTTGACTACTAACACCGGGGAGCTGTTTTTT
TRBV14	-	TRBJ2-7	-	15	CASSQGPGSVYEQYF	TGTGCCAGCAGCCAAGGGCCAGGGTCGGTCTACGAGCAGTACTTC
TRBV28	TRBD1	TRBJ2-7	-	17	CASSRVVLRDRVYEQYF	TGTGCCAGCAGCCGAGTCGTACTCCGGGACAGGGTCTACGAGCAGTACTTC
TRBV27	-	TRBJ2-5	-	14	CASSGLDSQETQYF	TGTGCCAGCAGTGGATTGGACAGCCAAGAGACCCAGTACTTC
TRBV15	-	TRBJ2-5	-	15	CATRASRRVGETQYF	TGTGCCACCAGAGCGTCAAGGCGGGTAGGCGAGACCCAGTACTTC
TRBV5-1	TRBD1	TRBJ2-3	-	16	CASSEGTAHNVDTQYF	TGCGCCAGCAGCGAAGGGACAGCTCACAACGTCGATACGCAGTATTTT
TRBV2	-	TRBJ2-2	-	13	CASSQMRNEELFF	TGTGCCAGCAGTCAAATGCGCAATGAGGAGCTGTTTTTT
TRBV14	-	TRBJ1-2	-	17	CASSQGRRRGINYGYTF	TGTGCCAGCAGCCAAGGGAGGAGAAGGGGAATTAACTATGGCTACACCTTC
TRBV5-1	-	TRBJ1-4	few	14	CASSVRATNEKLFF	TGCGCCAGCAGCGTCCGTGCAACTAATGAAAAACTGTTTTTT
TRBV5-6	TRBD2	TRBJ2-7	-	16	CASSARMGLALYEQYF	TGTGCCAGCAGTGCACGGATGGGACTAGCTTTATACGAGCAGTACTTC
TRBV28	-	TRBJ1-2	-	12	CASSRSNYGYTF	TGTGCCAGCAGTCGCTCTAACTATGGCTACACCTTC
TRBV14	-	TRBJ2-2	-	14	CASSQGRQTGELFF	TGTGCCAGCAGCCAAGGGAGACAGACCGGGGAGCTGTTTTTT
TRBV5-7	-	TRBJ2-1	-	14	CALHLPRPYNEQFF	TGTGCCCTACATCTCCCGAGGCCCTACAATGAGCAGTTCTTC
TRBV14	TRBD2	TRBJ2-1	-	15	CASSFRLAMGNEQFF	TGTGCCAGCAGTTTTAGACTAGCTATGGGGAATGAGCAGTTCTTC
TRBV28	-	TRBJ2-7	-	13	CASSFLAMYEQYF	TGTGCCAGCAGTTTTCTAGCTATGTACGAGCAGTACTTC
TRBV28	-	TRBJ2-2	once	12	CASSISTGELFF	TGTGCCAGCAGTATCTCCACCGGGGAGCTGTTTTTT
TRBV9	-	TRBJ2-1	-	16	CASSAHVGISYNEQFF	TGTGCCAGCAGCGCCCATGTGGGGATCTCCTACAATGAGCAGTTCTTC
TRBV25-1	-	TRBJ1-1	-	14	CASSINGYTTEAFF	TGTGCCAGCAGTATTAACGGCTACACCACTGAAGCTTTCTTT
TRBV28	-	TRBJ2-1	-	15	CASSPHRGAYNEQFF	TGTGCCAGCAGTCCCCATCGGGGGGCTTACAATGAGCAGTTCTTC
TRBV4-2	TRBD1	TRBJ2-7	-	18	CASSPFSPGQGSSYEQYF	TGTGCCAGCAGCCCATTCTCGCCGGGACAGGGGTCCTCGTACGAGCAGTACTTC
TRBV28	-	TRBJ2-5	-	14	CASSLSGNQETQYF	TGTGCCAGCAGTTTATCAGGGAACCAAGAGACCCAGTACTTC